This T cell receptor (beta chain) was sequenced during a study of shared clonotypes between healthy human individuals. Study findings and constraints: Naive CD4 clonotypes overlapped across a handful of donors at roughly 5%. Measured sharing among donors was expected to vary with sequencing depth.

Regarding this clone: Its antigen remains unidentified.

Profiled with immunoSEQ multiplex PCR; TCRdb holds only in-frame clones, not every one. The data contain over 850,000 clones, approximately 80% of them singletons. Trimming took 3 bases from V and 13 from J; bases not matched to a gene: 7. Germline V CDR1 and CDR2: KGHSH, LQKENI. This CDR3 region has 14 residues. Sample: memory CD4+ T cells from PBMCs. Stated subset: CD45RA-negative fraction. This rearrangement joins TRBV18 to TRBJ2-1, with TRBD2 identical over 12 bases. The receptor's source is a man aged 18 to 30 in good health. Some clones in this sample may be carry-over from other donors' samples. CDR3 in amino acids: CASSPETSGSRQFF. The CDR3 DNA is TGTGCCAGCTCACCGGAGACTAGCGGGAGCCGTCAGTTCTTC.